This TCR beta chain comes out of a study of T cell responses to AZD1222 COVID-19 vaccine. Points from the study as a whole: Baseline seropositives among AZD1222 recipients totaled only five or six. Reportedly, nearly half of unique spike TCRs recognized epitopes outside B.1.351/B.1.1.7 mutations. The repertoires were collected only after the peak T cell response.

TCRdb keeps only in-frame clones here, not all; method: immunoSEQ multiplex PCR. The repertoire includes 130,000 to 150,000 clones, around 90% of them detected once, and roughly 1.5% sits in the top ten. The V end lost 1 base, the J end lost 8 bases, and 12 bases lay between the germline ends. Germline V gene data show CDR1 as LGHDT and CDR2 as YNNKEL (reference sequence). CDR3 length: 14 amino acids. With regard to this clone: Its antigen is currently unknown.

The starting material was peripheral blood, obtained 28 days after the second AZD1222 dose. The clonotype comes from an adult who received the AZD1222 COVID-19 vaccine. The chain couples TRBV3-1 (or the pseudogene TRBV3-2) to TRBJ1-5; perhaps TRBD1 as D (6 bases). In nucleotides, the CDR3 is TGTGCCAGCAGCCAAGCGGGGGCCGGCGAGCCCCAGCATTTT. This encodes CASSQAGAGEPQHF.